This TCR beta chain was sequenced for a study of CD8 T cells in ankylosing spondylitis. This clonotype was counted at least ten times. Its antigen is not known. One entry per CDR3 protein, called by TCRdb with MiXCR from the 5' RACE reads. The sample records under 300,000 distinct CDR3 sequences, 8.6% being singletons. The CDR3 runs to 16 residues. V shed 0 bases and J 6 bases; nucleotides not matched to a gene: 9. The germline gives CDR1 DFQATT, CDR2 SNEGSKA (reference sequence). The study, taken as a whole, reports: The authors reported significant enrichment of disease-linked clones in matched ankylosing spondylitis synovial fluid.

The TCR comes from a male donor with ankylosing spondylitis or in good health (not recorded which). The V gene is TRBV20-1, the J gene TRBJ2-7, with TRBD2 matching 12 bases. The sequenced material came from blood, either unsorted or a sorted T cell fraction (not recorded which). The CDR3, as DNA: TGCAGTGCTAGAGATGGCCTAGCGGGGGGGCCGGGCGAGCAGTACTTC. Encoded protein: CSARDGLAGGPGEQYF.